The clone carrying this T cell receptor beta chain appeared once. The junction departs from germline at one end; a sequencing error may be responsible. One entry per CDR3 protein results from TCRdb running MiXCR on the 5' RACE reads. The table has tens of thousands of distinct CDR3 sequences, about a fifth seen once; the top ten hold approximately 1.5%. These data are taken from a study of HIV-infected patients and healthy controls. Germline V CDR1 and CDR2: MNHEY, SVGAGI. This CDR3 has 14 residues. The sequenced material came from CD4+ T cells from blood. This TCR derives from a human donor in good health. The chain recombines TRBV6-5 with TRBJ2-4; D remains unclear. The CDR3 bases are TGTGCCACCAGTAGTCCTTTAGCCAAAAACATTCAGTACTTC. It encodes CATSSPLAKNIQYF.